These 3 T cell receptor beta chains came from one sample sequenced in a study of blood T cells in healthy people across ages. Then a second PCR, running roughly 7 to 11 cycles, was carried out with a sample-barcoded 5' primer and a J-beta primer mix. MiXCR, run by TCRdb on the 5' RACE reads, gives a single entry per CDR3 protein. The table has under 1,000,000 distinct CDR3 sequences, 46% seen once; the top ten hold about a sixth. The source material was blood. The receptors derive from a man at least 80 years old in good health.

Here the CDR3 DNA reads TGTGCCATCAGATCACTACAGGGGGCCTACTACGAGCAGTACTTC. Translating gives CAIRSLQGAYYEQYF. The V call is TRBV10-3, the J call TRBJ2-4, with TRBD1 matching over 9 bases. TRBJ2-7 matches the DNA end more closely, so the J call is doubtful. There are 15 residues in the CDR3. Looked up from germline, CDR1 is ENHRY and CDR2 is SYGVKD.

About this clonotype itself: Germline is not matched at one junction end, which may reflect a read error. The CDR3 nucleotides read TGTGCCAGCAGCCCAGCCCTCGGGGCCTTGTCACCCCCCCACTTT. It encodes CASSPALGALSPPHF. The genes are TRBV14 and TRBJ1-6; the D gene is possibly TRBD1 (5 bases). The CDR3 is 15 residues long. The germline V gene encodes CDR1 SGHDN and CDR2 FVKESK.

A word on this clonotype: A much more abundant neighbour one base away suggests this may be a read error. V and J are TRBV20-1 and TRBJ2-7; 8 bases align to TRBD2. V lost 5 bases to trimming and J lost 3 bases; unmatched junction nucleotides: 9. Germline CDR1 reads DFQATT; CDR2 reads SNEGSKA (reference sequence). The CDR3 spans 14 residues. The CDR3 nucleotides read TGCAGTGCTGGGCTCCGGGAGGGTTTCTACGAGCAGTACTTC. This translates into CSAGLREGFYEQYF.